This T cell receptor (beta chain) was captured by sequencing in a study of shared clonotypes between healthy human individuals. The CDR3 sequence is 15 residues long. CDR1 and CDR2 (germline): MGHRA, YSYEKL. Trimming took off 1 base at V and 3 bases at J, with 11 bases between the two ends. The protocol was immunoSEQ multiplex PCR, while the TCRdb copy is restricted to in-frame clones and leaves out a portion. The data contain just over 2,000,000 clones, 85% to 95% of them seen just once; the ten biggest clones take up 0.13%. The clonotype comes from a man aged 18 to 35 in good health. The sequenced sample was naive CD4+ T cells sorted from blood. As for subset: CD45RA+ positively selected. V and J are TRBV4-1 and TRBJ2-3; D is perhaps TRBD1 (5 bases). The CDR3 DNA sequence: TGCGCCAGCAGCCAAGTCCGCCAGGGAACAGATACGCAGTATTTT. This sequence encodes CASSQVRQGTDTQYF.